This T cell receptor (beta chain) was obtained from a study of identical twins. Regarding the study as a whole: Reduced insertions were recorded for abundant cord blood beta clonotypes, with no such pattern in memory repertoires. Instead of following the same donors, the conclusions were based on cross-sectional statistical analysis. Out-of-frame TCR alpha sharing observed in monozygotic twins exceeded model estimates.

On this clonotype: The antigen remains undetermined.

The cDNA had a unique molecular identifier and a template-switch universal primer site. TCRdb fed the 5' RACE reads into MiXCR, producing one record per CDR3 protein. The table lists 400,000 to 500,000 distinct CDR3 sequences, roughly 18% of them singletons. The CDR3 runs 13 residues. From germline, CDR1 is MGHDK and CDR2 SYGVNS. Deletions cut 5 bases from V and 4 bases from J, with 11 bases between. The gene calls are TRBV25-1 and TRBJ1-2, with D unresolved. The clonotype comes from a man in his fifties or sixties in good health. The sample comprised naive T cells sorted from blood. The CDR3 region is CASSPRTGYGYTF. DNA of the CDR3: TGTGCCAGCAGTCCCCGGACGGGCTATGGCTACACCTTC.